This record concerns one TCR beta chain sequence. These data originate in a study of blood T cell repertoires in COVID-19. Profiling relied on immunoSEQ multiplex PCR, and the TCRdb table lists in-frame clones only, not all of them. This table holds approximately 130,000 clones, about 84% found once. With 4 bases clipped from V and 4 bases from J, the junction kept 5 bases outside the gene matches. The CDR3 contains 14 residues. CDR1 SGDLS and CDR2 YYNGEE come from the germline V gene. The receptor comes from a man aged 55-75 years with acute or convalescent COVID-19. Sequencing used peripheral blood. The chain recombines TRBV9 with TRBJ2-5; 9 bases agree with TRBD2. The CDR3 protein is CASSMGLAGETQYF. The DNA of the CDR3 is TGTGCCAGCAGCATGGGACTAGCCGGAGAGACCCAGTACTTC.